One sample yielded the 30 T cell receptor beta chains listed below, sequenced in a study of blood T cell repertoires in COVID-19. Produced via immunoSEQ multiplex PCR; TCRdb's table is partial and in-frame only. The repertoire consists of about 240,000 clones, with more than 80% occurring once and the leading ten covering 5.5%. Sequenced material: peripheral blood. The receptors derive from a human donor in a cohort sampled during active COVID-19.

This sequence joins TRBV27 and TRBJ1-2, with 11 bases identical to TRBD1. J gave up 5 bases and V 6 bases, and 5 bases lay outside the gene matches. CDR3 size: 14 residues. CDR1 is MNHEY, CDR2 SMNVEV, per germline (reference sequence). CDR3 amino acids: CASRGQGGGYGYTF. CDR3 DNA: TGTGCCAGCAGGGGACAGGGGGGAGGATATGGCTACACCTTC.

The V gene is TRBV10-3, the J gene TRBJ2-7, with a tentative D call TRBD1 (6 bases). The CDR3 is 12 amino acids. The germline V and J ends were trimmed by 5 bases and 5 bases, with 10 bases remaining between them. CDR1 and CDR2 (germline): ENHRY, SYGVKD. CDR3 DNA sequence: TGTGCCATCAGTACAGGGTCGCACGAGCAGTACTTC. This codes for CAISTGSHEQYF.

The CDR3 region has the DNA TGTGCCAGCAGCCCACCCCGACTAGGGGAGTTAAATGAAAAACTGTTTTTT. Protein product: CASSPPRLGELNEKLFF. The V call is TRBV7-9, the J call TRBJ1-4, with a weak D call TRBD1 (5 bases). CDR3 length: 17 residues. The germline V gene encodes CDR1 SEHNR and CDR2 FQNEAQ (reference sequence). V dropped 5 bases and J dropped 5 bases, with 21 bases sitting between them.

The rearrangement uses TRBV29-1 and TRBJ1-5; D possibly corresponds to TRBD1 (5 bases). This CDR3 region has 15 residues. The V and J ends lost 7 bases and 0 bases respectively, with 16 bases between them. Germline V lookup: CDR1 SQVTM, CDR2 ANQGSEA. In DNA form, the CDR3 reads TGCAGCGCTTCGCACTCAGGGAATAGCAATCAGCCCCAGCATTTT. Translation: CSASHSGNSNQPQHF.

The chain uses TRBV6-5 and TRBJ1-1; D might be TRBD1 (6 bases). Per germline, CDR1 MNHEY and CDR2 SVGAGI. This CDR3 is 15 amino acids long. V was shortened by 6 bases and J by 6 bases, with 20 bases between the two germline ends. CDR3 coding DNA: TGTGCCAGCAGCTTGTCAGGGGCCCGAGTCGCTGAAGCTTTCTTT. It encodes CASSLSGARVAEAFF.

CDR3 loop: CAISGAGTRYSYNEQFF. Written as DNA, the CDR3 is TGTGCCATCAGTGGAGCCGGGACTCGCTACTCCTACAATGAGCAGTTCTTC. The genes are TRBV10-3 and TRBJ2-1, with D maybe TRBD2 (6 bases). V lost 4 bases and J lost 0, with 16 bases in between. CDR1 is ENHRY and CDR2 is SYGVKD in the germline V gene. The CDR3 is made up of 17 amino acids.

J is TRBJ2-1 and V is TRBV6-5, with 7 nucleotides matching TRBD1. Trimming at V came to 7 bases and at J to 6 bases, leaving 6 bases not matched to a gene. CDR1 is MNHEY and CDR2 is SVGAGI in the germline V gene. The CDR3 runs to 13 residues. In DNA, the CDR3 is TGTGCCAGCAACCCAGGGACAGTCAATGAGCAGTTCTTC. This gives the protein CASNPGTVNEQFF.

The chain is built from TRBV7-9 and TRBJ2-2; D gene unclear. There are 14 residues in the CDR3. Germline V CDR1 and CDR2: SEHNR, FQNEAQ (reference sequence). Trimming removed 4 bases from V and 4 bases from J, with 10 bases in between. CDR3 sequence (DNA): TGTGCCAGCAGCTCAGCCAGTTTCACCGGGGAGCTGTTTTTT. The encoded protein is CASSSASFTGELFF.

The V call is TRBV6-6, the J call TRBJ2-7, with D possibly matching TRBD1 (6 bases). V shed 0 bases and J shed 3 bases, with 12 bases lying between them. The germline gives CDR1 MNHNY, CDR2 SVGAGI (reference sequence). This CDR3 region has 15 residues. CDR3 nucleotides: TGTGCCAGCAGTTACTCAAATACAGGGCGCTACGAGCAGTACTTC. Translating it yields CASSYSNTGRYEQYF.

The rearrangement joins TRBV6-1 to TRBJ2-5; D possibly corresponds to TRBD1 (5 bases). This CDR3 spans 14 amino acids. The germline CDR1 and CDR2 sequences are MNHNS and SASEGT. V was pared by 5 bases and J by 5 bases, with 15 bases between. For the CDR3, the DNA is TGTGCCAGCAGTTATTATCAGGGTGGGGAGACCCAGTACTTC. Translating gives CASSYYQGGETQYF.

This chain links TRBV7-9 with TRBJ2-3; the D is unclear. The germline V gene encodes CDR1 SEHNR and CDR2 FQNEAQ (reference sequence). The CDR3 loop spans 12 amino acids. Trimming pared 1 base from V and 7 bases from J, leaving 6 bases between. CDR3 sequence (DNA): TGTGCCAGCAGCTTAGTGGAGTATACGCAGTATTTT. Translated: CASSLVEYTQYF. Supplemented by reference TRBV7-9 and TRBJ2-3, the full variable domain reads DTGVSQNPRHKITKRGQNVTFRCDPISEHNRLYWYRQTLGQGPEFLTYFQNEAQLEKSRLLSDRFSAERPKGSFSTLEIQRTEQGDSAMYLCASSLVEYTQYFGPGTRLTVL.

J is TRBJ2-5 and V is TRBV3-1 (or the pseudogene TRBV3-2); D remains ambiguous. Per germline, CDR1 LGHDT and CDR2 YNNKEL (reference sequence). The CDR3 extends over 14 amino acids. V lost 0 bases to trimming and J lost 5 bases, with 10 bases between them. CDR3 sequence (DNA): TGTGCCAGCAGCCAAGAATTGAGTACGGAGACCCAGTACTTC. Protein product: CASSQELSTETQYF.

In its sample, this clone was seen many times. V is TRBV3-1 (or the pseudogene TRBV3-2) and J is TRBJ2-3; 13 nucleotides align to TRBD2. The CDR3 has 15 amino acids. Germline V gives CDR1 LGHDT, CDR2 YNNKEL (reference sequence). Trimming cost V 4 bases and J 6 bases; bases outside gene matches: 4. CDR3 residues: CASSLGLAGVDTQYF. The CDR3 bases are TGTGCCAGCAGCCTTGGACTAGCGGGGGTGGATACGCAGTATTTT.

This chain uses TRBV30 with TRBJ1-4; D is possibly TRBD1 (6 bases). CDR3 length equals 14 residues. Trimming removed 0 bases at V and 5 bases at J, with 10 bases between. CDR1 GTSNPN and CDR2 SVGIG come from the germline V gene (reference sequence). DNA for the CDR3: TGTGCCTGGAGTGTGGGTCAGGGGAATGAAAAACTGTTTTTT. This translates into CAWSVGQGNEKLFF.

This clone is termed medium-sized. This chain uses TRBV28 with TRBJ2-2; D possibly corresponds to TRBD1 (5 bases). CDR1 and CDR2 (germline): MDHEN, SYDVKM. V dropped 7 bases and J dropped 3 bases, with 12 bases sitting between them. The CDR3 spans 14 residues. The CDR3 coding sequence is TGTGCCAGCATGGGGCCAGGGCACACCGGGGAGCTGTTTTTT. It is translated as CASMGPGHTGELFF.

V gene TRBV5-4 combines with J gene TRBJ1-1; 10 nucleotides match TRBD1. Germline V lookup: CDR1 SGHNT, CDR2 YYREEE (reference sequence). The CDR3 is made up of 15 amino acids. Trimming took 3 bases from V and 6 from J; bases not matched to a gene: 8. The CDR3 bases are TGTGCCAGCAGCTACGGGGGACAGGGGACCCCTGAAGCTTTCTTT. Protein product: CASSYGGQGTPEAFF. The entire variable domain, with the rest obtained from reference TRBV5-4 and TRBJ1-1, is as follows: ETGVTQSPTHLIKTRGQQVTLRCSSQSGHNTVSWYQQALGQGPQFIFQYYREEENGRGNFPPRFSGLQFPNYSSELNVNALELDDSALYLCASSYGGQGTPEAFFGQGTRLTVV.

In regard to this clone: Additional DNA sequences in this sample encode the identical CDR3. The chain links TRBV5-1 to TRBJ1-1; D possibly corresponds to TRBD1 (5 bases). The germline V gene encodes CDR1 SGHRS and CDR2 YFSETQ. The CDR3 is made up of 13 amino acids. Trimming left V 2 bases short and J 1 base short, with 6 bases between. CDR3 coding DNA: TGCGCCAGCAGCTTACAGGAGAACACTGAAGCTTTCTTT. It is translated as CASSLQENTEAFF.

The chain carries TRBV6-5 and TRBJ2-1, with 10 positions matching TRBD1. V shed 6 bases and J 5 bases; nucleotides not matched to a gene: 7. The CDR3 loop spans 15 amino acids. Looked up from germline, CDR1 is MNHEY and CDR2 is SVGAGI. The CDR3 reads CASSPGTGAHNEQFF. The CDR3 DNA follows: TGTGCCAGCAGCCCCGGGACAGGGGCGCACAATGAGCAGTTCTTC.

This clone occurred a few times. The DNA for the CDR3 is TGTGCCAGCAGACCATGGACAGGGAGCTATGGCTACACCTTC. Amino acids: CASRPWTGSYGYTF. This rearrangement joins TRBV6-5 to TRBJ1-2; the match to TRBD1 covers 8 bases. This CDR3 has 14 residues. V lost 6 bases, J lost 4 bases, and 7 bases stayed unmatched. Per germline, CDR1 MNHEY and CDR2 SVGAGI.

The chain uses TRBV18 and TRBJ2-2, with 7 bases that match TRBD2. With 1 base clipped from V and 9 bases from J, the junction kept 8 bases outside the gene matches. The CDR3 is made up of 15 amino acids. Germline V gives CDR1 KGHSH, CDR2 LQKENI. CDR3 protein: CASSPRGAGTRELFF. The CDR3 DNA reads TGTGCCAGCTCACCACGGGGCGCCGGGACTAGGGAGCTGTTTTTT. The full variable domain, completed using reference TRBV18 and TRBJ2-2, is NAGVMQNPRHLVRRRGQEARLRCSPMKGHSHVYWYRQLPEEGLKFMVYLQKENIIDESGMPKERFSAEFPKEGPSILRIQQVVRGDSAAYFCASSPRGAGTRELFFGEGSRLTVL.

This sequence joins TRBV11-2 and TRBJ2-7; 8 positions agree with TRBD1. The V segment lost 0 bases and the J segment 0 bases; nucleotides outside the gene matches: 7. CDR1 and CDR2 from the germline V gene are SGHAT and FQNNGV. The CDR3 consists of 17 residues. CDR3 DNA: TGTGCCAGCAGCTTAGATCTCCGGACAGGGAGCTCCTACGAGCAGTACTTC. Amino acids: CASSLDLRTGSSYEQYF.

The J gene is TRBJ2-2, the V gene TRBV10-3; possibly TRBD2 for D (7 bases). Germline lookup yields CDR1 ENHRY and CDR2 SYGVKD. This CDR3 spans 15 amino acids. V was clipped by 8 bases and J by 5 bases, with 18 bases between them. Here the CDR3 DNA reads TGTGCCATCCCAAAGGGGGGGGGCTATACCGGGGAGCTGTTTTTT. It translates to CAIPKGGGYTGELFF.

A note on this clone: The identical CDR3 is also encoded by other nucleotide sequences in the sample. The CDR3 sequence: CASSLLGLASPSFTDTQYF. CDR3 coding DNA: TGTGCCAGCAGCCTTCTGGGACTAGCGTCGCCATCGTTTACAGATACGCAGTATTTT. The V and J genes are TRBV7-2 and TRBJ2-3; 10 bases fit TRBD2. CDR1 is SGHTA, CDR2 FQGNSA, per germline. With 5 bases clipped from V and 3 bases from J, the junction kept 17 bases outside the gene matches. CDR3 size: 19 residues. Looking up the rest from reference TRBV7-2 and TRBJ2-3 gives the full variable domain: GAGVSQSPSNKVTEKGKDVELRCDPISGHTALYWYRQSLGQGLEFLIYFQGNSAPDKSGLPSDRFSAERTGGSVSTLTIQRTQQEDSAVYLCASSLLGLASPSFTDTQYFGPGTRLTVL.

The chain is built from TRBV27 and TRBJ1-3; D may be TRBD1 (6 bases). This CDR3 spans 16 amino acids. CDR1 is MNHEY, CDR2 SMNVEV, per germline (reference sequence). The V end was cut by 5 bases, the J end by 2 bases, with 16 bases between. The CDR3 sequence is CASSPQGLITGNTIYF. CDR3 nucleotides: TGTGCCAGCAGTCCTCAGGGGCTCATTACTGGAAACACCATATATTTT.

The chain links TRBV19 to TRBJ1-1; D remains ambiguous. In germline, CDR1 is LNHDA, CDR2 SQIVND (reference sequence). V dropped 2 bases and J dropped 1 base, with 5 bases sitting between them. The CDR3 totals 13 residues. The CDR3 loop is CASSIRRNTEAFF. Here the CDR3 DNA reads TGTGCCAGTAGTATACGGAGGAACACTGAAGCTTTCTTT.

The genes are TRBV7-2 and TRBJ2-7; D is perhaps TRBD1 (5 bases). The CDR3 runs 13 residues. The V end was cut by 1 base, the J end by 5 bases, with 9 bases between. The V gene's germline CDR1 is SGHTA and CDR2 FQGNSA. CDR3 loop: CASSLVRANEQYF. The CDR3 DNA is TGTGCCAGCAGCTTAGTCAGGGCGAACGAGCAGTACTTC.

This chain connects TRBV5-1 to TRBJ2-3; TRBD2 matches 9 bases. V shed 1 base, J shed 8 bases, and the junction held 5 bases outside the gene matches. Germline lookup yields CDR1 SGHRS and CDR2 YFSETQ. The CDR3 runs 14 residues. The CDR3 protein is CASSLRREGVTQYF. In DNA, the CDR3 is TGCGCCAGCAGCTTGCGGCGGGAGGGGGTTACGCAGTATTTT.

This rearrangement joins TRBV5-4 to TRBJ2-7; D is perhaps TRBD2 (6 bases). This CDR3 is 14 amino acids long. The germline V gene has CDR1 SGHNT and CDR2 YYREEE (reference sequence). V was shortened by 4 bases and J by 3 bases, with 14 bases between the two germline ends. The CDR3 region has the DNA TGTGCCAGCAGCCCCGGGACTCAGGTCTACGAGCAGTACTTC. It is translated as CASSPGTQVYEQYF.

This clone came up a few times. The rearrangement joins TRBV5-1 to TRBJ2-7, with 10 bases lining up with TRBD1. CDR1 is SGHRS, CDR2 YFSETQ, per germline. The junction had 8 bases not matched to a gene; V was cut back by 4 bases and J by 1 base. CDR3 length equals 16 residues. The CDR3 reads CASSGGQGILSYEQYF. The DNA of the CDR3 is TGCGCCAGCAGCGGGGGACAGGGGATCCTATCCTACGAGCAGTACTTC.

CDR3 nucleotide sequence: TGTGCCAGCAGCCCGGGACACTACTACGAGCAGTACTTC. Translating gives CASSPGHYYEQYF. The chain recombines TRBV3-1 (or the pseudogene TRBV3-2) with TRBJ2-7; TRBD1 is a possible D gene (6 bases). CDR1 and CDR2 from the germline V gene are LGHDT and YNNKEL (reference sequence). The CDR3 consists of 13 residues. The V and J ends lost 4 bases and 3 bases respectively, with 10 bases between them.